Reported below is one T cell receptor beta chain. This receptor's antigen is unknown. Qualities for individual bases were not recorded, and no much larger clone is one base off. The library was made by the immunoSEQ multiplex PCR assay. For the multiplex PCR, a mixture combining 60 forward primers for TCR Vbeta segments and 13 reverse primers for TCR Jbeta segments was used. Amplification of the CDR3 region of rearranged TCR beta genes was performed with a multiplex PCR assay on genomic DNA. The Illumina HiSeq System was used to sequence the amplified TCR beta libraries as 87-base-pair reads. In the paper's pipeline: Across the 640 or so repertoires, a later analysis counted 80 million or so unique TCR beta chains, approximately 12 million of which were shared by at least two donors. A nearest-neighbor algorithm error-corrected the raw reads and collapsed the reads into unique sequences, merging closely related sequences to remove PCR and sequencing errors. CDR3 sequences were aligned to IMGT reference sequences to assign V, D and J gene segments. For a sequence to be retained, a match of at least six nucleotides to both a V gene segment and a J gene segment was required. A rearrangement was called productive if the CDR3 had no stop codons and remained in frame with V and J, and every other rearrangement was called non-productive. Following IMGT convention, CDR3 was defined as the stretch from the second conserved V-encoded cysteine up to the conserved J-encoded phenylalanine. The earlier analysis of about 590 of the donors excluded sequences that lacked an unambiguous match to a single V gene segment. In an earlier analysis of several hundred of the donors, a V segment was called functional when productive rearrangements were above 56.7%, and segregating when the standard deviation between donors exceeded 5%. A statistical classification framework was developed to diagnose cytomegalovirus status using the catalog of TCR beta chain sequences. V and J gene assignment, in a later analysis, came from comparing TCR nucleotide sequences with IMGT/GENE-DB human TR gene sequences. Using the TCRdist pipeline, a later analysis assigned CDR3 sequences along with most-parsimonious VDJ recombination scenarios. In a later analysis, each TCR beta chain was defined by its CDR3 amino acid sequence together with its V-gene family, and reads without a unique V-gene family were excluded. To address suspected cross-contamination and a sequencing artifact, a later analysis removed a few hundred highly shared, low-generation-probability nucleotide sequences. In a later analysis, a clonal expansion index for each public chain was calculated from normalized within-repertoire ranks of inferred template counts. In a later analysis, generation probabilities were computed using a VDJ recombination model fitted to out-of-frame rearrangements, and the results were checked against IGoR. A later analysis scored TCR-TCR, TCR-HLA and TCR-CMV co-occurrence with hypergeometric tests, applying a repertoire-size bias correction to TCR pairs. False discovery rates were estimated in a later analysis by permuting HLA or CMV assignments 20 times. In a later analysis, co-occurring TCRs were grouped with DBSCAN, and TCRdist sequence similarity was added when clustering was performed within HLA-allele-positive subsets. Co-occurrence clustering excluded repertoires with fewer than 30,000 or more than 120,000 public chains, plus five with anomalous nucleotide sharing. This is the immuneACCESS table as TCRdb keeps it, with only in-frame sequences that have V and J called. A part of the clones is gone; compared with another copy, unresolved V genes explain less than half, and the rest is unexplained. V and J calls plus clone size are reproduced from that table; the DNA served to infer D and trimming. This sample holds 120,000 to 150,000 clones; 84% were observed only once. The ten largest clones capture less than 2.5% of the sample.

In total, approximately 690 healthy bone marrow donors made up the cohort. Cohort members were all nominally healthy when sampled, although unrecorded immune exposures were likely present. The donor was CMV seronegative and was included in the group of over 300 seronegative cohort members. Each donor provided a peripheral blood sample, and peripheral blood mononuclear cells were used for TCR beta sequencing. The Qiagen DNeasy Blood Extraction Kit was used to extract genomic DNA from the blood cell samples. The record originates from a study of cytomegalovirus exposure and HLA in healthy donors (dated by TCRdb to 2015 to 2018). Describing the broader study: An earlier analysis of approximately 590 of the donors reported roughly 270 Gb of sequence data and 120 million or so unique TCR beta sequences from 190 million or so T cells. An early release covering 500 to 750 HLA-typed donors comprised about 320 gigabases of sequencing data and some 79 million unique TCR sequences. Among the 398 genotyped donors, roughly 80% belonged to the genetic ancestry cluster associated with self-reported Caucasian donors. The study was designed to test whether signatures of past pathogen exposure could be identified by cataloging public T cell receptors. The study used immunosequencing to profile the T cell repertoires of around 600 subjects and linked those repertoires to cytomegalovirus serostatus. In addition to the first cohort of approximately 670 subjects, a separate validation cohort of 130 or so different subjects was used. To predict cytomegalovirus infection status, the study combined high-throughput TCR immunosequencing, statistical association of individual TCRs with disease status, and machine learning. A later analysis re-examined previously published TCR beta repertoires from 610 or so donors and added high-resolution HLA genotyping to investigate patterns of TCR occurrence. The later analysis used no new phenotypic data to find candidate immune exposures, relying instead on TCR beta sequences and their occurrence across donors. To decide whether each TCR beta V gene segment behaved as functional or pseudogenic, an earlier analysis of 587 of the donors relied on high-throughput TCR beta sequencing. Alongside the repertoire data, information on donor age, sex, ethnicity and CMV serostatus was compiled. In a later genetic analysis, genome-wide SNP genotypes for about three fifths of the roughly 670 donors were used, and that subset was treated as a discovery cohort. Every discovery cohort repertoire had been produced on one sequencing platform. HLA typing covered class I and class II loci at four-digit resolution. Typing coverage varied by locus: roughly 629-640 donors for A, B, C, DRB1 and DQB1; more than 500 for DQA1; some 610 for DPA1; approximately 450 for DPB1. Roughly 5 DR-DQ haplotypes were treated as single units for association and clustering because of strong linkage in the cohort. Among 398 genotyped donors of the cohort, an average of around 240,000 unique TCR beta nucleotide sequences were sequenced per donor, roughly 18% of them non-productive.

As encoded in the germline V gene (reference sequence), CDR1 is PRHDT while CDR2 is FYEKMQ. The germline V and J ends show losses of 0 bases and 2 bases respectively, and no gene match explains 13 bases of the junction. From the cysteine up to the phenylalanine, the CDR3 has a length of 18 residues. The DNA shown is the 54-base CDR3, in frame from base 1. Findings and caveats that apply to the study as a whole: Most TCR sequences were seen in very few donors, while some public TCRs were found in many individuals. About 17 rarely observed V segments, including chromosome 9 orphons, were excluded from the earlier analysis of just under 600 of the donors because counts were too low. Some IMGT-functional V segments, including TRBV6-2 and TRBV6-3, could not be distinguished by the 87-base-pair reads and were therefore excluded. In a later analysis, some 18,000 TCR beta sequences were associated with specific HLA alleles at a false discovery rate of 0.05. Because HLA typing was missing for some donors at each locus, association tests included only the typed subset. A cluster of highly shared sequence variants was judged likely to be a technical artifact of the sequencing pipeline. The study listed 164 TCR beta chains as associated with cytomegalovirus. Only TCR beta chains were sequenced in this cohort, and the absence of alpha or paired-chain data limited detectable features. It was suggested by the authors that the approach could potentially be generalized to other disease states and immunological phenotypes. V-gene and J-gene trimming of TCR beta chains was associated with a missense DCLRE1C variant in a later genetic analysis, and the association was replicated in an independent cohort. A further reported finding was that TCR beta sequences accurately predicted the HLA-A and HLA-B alleles for most subjects in the first cohort. Compared with equally common non-associated chains, HLA-associated TCR beta chains in a later analysis were more clonally expanded and had lower generation probabilities. In a later analysis, the rate of TCR association differed among HLA loci, with DRB1 alleles having the most associated TCRs and HLA-C alleles having the fewest. When HLA alleles, especially DR and DQ, strongly co-occurred, TCR associations were difficult to assign to individual alleles. The classifier was reported to diagnose cytomegalovirus status with high specificity and sensitivity in both the original and validation cohorts. The presence/absence analyses assumed that sequencing depth was roughly uniform across donors, and that assumption may not be true. Broadly in line with IMGT annotations, most TCR beta V segments showed up in productive rearrangements about 87% or about 30% of the time in an earlier analysis of approximately 640 of the donors. Compared with the approximately 670-donor mean, donors in an Asian-associated ancestry cluster had fewer N-insertions in productive TCRs, according to a later genetic analysis. CMV serostatus was the only immune exposure information available for the cohort. A few of the identified cytomegalovirus-associated TCR beta chains were confirmed in vitro to be specific for cytomegalovirus antigens. Correlated functional status among segregating V segments might reflect linkage disequilibrium, but an unknown experimental factor could not be ruled out. A later analysis found that most CMV-associated TCR beta chains appeared HLA-restricted, with HLA associations seemingly driven largely by CMV exposure. In a later analysis, several top co-occurrence clusters were reported to appear linked to parvovirus B19, influenza, CMV and Epstein-Barr virus.

The sequence was obtained from a boy aged 2-9 years in good health and CMV-seronegative. The sequenced sample was PBMCs. Here the chain combines TRBV13 and TRBJ2-7; 7 nucleotides in the junction match TRBD2. The DNA reads as follows: TGTGCCAGCAGCTTAGGAGGTTTAGCGGGTCCCGGAGCCTACGAGCAGTACTTC. This gives the protein CASSLGGLAGPGAYEQYF.